This T cell receptor (beta chain) came from a study of T cells after posttransplantation cyclophosphamide. Study-wide results and caveats: Tissue-infiltrating T cells from skin or gut overlapped little with blood T cells.

The V gene's germline CDR1 is SGHAT and CDR2 FQNNGV. This CDR3 region has 16 residues. V was clipped by 5 bases and J by 6 bases, with 23 bases between them. This table comes from immunoSEQ multiplex PCR, and its TCRdb copy is limited to in-frame clones, with some not included. Here the sample spans 25,000 to 40,000 clones, roughly nine tenths being singletons. In the case of this clone: The antigen is unknown.

The naive gate required viable CD3+CD4+ or CD3+CD8+ cells with CCR7+CD45RA+CD45RO-CD95-CD27+CD28+ phenotype. On the day of bone marrow donation, the related graft donor provided peripheral blood. Sequencing used naive CD4+ T cells sorted from blood. V is TRBV11-2 and J is TRBJ2-7; D is possibly TRBD1 (6 bases). This sequence originates from a man aged 25 to 40 in good health and a related stem cell transplant donor. The chain's CDR3 is CASSPRTGTYRSEQYF. The CDR3 DNA reads TGTGCCAGCAGCCCACGGACCGGGACATATAGGTCCGAGCAGTACTTC.